The 12 T cell receptor beta chains below all came from one sample that was sequenced in a study of blood T cell repertoires in COVID-19. Sequencing was performed with immunoSEQ multiplex PCR; in TCRdb, only in-frame clones are kept and a portion is missing. The table lists tens of thousands of clones, 75% to 90% of them singletons, with about 5.3% in the top ten. Source material: peripheral blood. The receptors were gathered from a man in his fifties with active COVID-19.

CDR3: CASILRGQDYGYTF. As DNA, the CDR3 is TGTGCCAGCATCCTAAGGGGACAGGATTATGGCTACACCTTC. The chain couples TRBV28 to TRBJ1-2; the match to TRBD1 covers 8 bases. The CDR3 extends over 14 amino acids. Germline CDR1 and CDR2: MDHEN and SYDVKM. V shed 7 bases, J shed 5 bases, and the junction held 9 bases outside the gene matches.

This clone was detected only once. The V call is TRBV14, the J call TRBJ1-1; 7 bases match TRBD1. Germline CDR1 and CDR2: SGHDN and FVKESK. V gave up 4 bases and J gave up 10 bases; unmatched junction bases: 9. The CDR3 spans 13 residues. The CDR3: CASSPRQGGLAFF. For the CDR3, the DNA is TGTGCCAGCAGCCCAAGACAGGGTGGCCTAGCTTTCTTT.

The gene calls are TRBV14 and TRBJ1-6; D ambiguous. The germline gives CDR1 SGHDN, CDR2 FVKESK. Trimming left V 7 bases short and J 2 bases short, with 9 bases between. The CDR3 runs to 14 residues. CDR3 region: CASNGAAYNSPLHF. CDR3 nucleotides: TGTGCCAGCAATGGTGCGGCCTATAATTCACCCCTCCACTTT.

The chain carries TRBV7-8 and TRBJ2-1, with 7 bases aligning to TRBD2. The CDR3 loop spans 16 amino acids. The germline V gene encodes CDR1 SGHVS and CDR2 FQNEAQ. The V gene end was trimmed by 1 base and the J gene end by 5 bases; junction bases not matched to a gene: 8. CDR3 sequence reads: CASSLVGLADHNEQFF. The CDR3 nucleotides are TGTGCCAGCAGCTTAGTAGGGCTAGCGGACCACAATGAGCAGTTCTTC.

V usage is TRBV7-8 and J usage is TRBJ2-3; 10 bases are a match to TRBD2. This CDR3 is built from 17 residues. Per germline, CDR1 SGHVS and CDR2 FQNEAQ. Unmatched junction bases numbered 10, after V lost 5 bases and J lost 2 bases. The CDR3 region is CASSHPPGTSVTDTQYF. CDR3 DNA sequence: TGTGCCAGCAGCCACCCCCCCGGGACTAGCGTCACAGATACGCAGTATTTT.

The chain links TRBV6-5 to TRBJ2-7; 9 nucleotides line up with TRBD1. This CDR3 region has 16 residues. V shed 3 bases and J 3 bases; nucleotides not matched to a gene: 9. CDR1 and CDR2 from the germline V gene are MNHEY and SVGAGI. CDR3 DNA sequence: TGTGCCAGCAGTTATTCGAGAGGGACAGGGAACTACGAGCAGTACTTC. Its translation: CASSYSRGTGNYEQYF.

The chain couples TRBV7-8 to TRBJ1-2, with D tentatively TRBD1 (6 bases). The CDR3 spans 16 residues. V lost 3 bases, J lost 2 bases, and 16 bases lay in between. The germline V gene encodes CDR1 SGHVS and CDR2 FQNEAQ. CDR3 sequence: CASSLETGGSNYGYTF. The CDR3, as DNA: TGTGCCAGCAGCTTGGAGACAGGCGGAAGCAACTATGGCTACACCTTC. Together with reference TRBV7-8 and TRBJ1-2, the CDR3 gives the full variable domain: GAGVSQSPRYKVAKRGQDVALRCDPISGHVSLFWYQQALGQGPEFLTYFQNEAQLDKSGLPSDRFFAERPEGSVSTLKIQRTQQEDSAVYLCASSLETGGSNYGYTFGSGTRLTVV.

The rearrangement uses TRBV9 and TRBJ1-1; TRBD1 is a possible D gene (5 bases). This CDR3 has 15 amino acids. Trimming pared 3 bases from V and 5 bases from J, leaving 17 bases between. Germline V CDR1 and CDR2: SGDLS, YYNGEE. The CDR3 is CASSDVRGGGTEAFF. CDR3 bases: TGTGCCAGCAGCGATGTAAGGGGAGGAGGGACTGAAGCTTTCTTT.

The rearrangement uses TRBV6-5 and TRBJ1-2, with D possibly being TRBD1 (6 bases). Germline CDR1 MNHEY, CDR2 SVGAGI. This CDR3 contains 13 residues. Trimming took 6 bases from V and 2 from J, leaving 10 bases between them. The CDR3 DNA follows: TGTGCCAGCAGGTCGGACAGAAACTATGGCTACACCTTC. Translating gives CASRSDRNYGYTF.

The chain couples TRBV24-1 to TRBJ2-5; TRBD1 agrees at 9 bases. The J segment lost 3 bases and the V segment lost 2 bases, leaving 3 bases of the junction unmatched. The CDR3 has 15 residues. Germline CDR1 reads KGHDR; CDR2 reads SFDVKD. The CDR3: CATSDSRTGEETQYF. In nucleotides, the CDR3 is TGTGCCACCAGTGATTCCCGGACAGGGGAAGAGACCCAGTACTTC.

This chain connects TRBV7-2 to TRBJ2-3, with D uncertain. The germline gives CDR1 SGHTA, CDR2 FQGNSA. The germline V and J ends were trimmed by 7 bases and 5 bases, with 10 bases remaining between them. CDR3 length: 12 amino acids. The CDR3 reads CASTLFLDTQYF. CDR3 in DNA: TGTGCCAGCACCCTGTTTTTAGATACGCAGTATTTT.

The V call is TRBV29-1, the J call TRBJ2-7; D may be TRBD2 (6 bases). Trimming stripped 4 bases from V and 0 bases from J, with 13 bases between. The CDR3 is made up of 14 amino acids. The germline V gene has CDR1 SQVTM and CDR2 ANQGSEA. For the CDR3, the DNA is TGCAGCGTTGTAGGGGACGGGAGCTCCTACGAGCAGTACTTC. It is translated as CSVVGDGSSYEQYF.